This is a list of T cell receptor beta chains from one sample in a study of T cells after yellow fever vaccination. A single record per CDR3 protein comes from TCRdb applying MiXCR to the 5' RACE reads. Among hundreds of thousands of distinct CDR3 sequences, around a tenth were seen once, and the ten largest hold more than 15%. Material: PBMCs, obtained on the day of the first yellow fever vaccination. These receptors came from a man in his late teens or twenties who received the YFV17D yellow fever vaccine. Each CDR3 is given with its conserved first and last residue. Each record gives: D gene, clone size, J gene, V gene, CDR3 DNA, CDR3 protein. The D gene is left open where the match is weak. Size is stated for part of the rows, as once, few or many counts, or as a class when the clone is expanded.

TRBD1,few,TRBJ2-4,TRBV23-1,TGCGCCACCTCGTATCTGGACAGGGTGAAAAACATTCAGTACTTC,CATSYLDRVKNIQYF
.,.,TRBJ1-3,TRBV20-1,TGCAGTGTAGCTACTGGAGGGAGAGGAAACACCATATATTTT,CSVATGGRGNTIYF
TRBD1,few,TRBJ2-5,TRBV28,TGTGCCAGTCGGACAGGTCAAGAGACCCAGTACTTC,CASRTGQETQYF
TRBD1,.,TRBJ1-1,TRBV25-1,TGTGCCAGCACTGGGGACAGAGTAGCGAACACTGAAGCTTTCTTT,CASTGDRVANTEAFF
.,.,TRBJ2-2,TRBV15,TGTGCCACCAGCAGAGATCCCACCGGGGAGCTGTTTTTT,CATSRDPTGELFF
.,.,TRBJ2-2,TRBV2,TGTGCCAGCAGTGACGTCGACAGCCCCGGGGAGCTGTTTTTT,CASSDVDSPGELFF
.,.,TRBJ1-5,TRBV4-2,TGTGCCAGCAGCCAGGACCTTAAACAGGGCAATCAGCCCCAGCATTTT,CASSQDLKQGNQPQHF
.,few,TRBJ1-1,TRBV20-1,TGCAGTGCTCGACGGGGCTGGAACACTGAAGCTTTCTTT,CSARRGWNTEAFF
.,.,TRBJ2-5,TRBV5-1,TGCGCCAGCAGCTTGTTAGACCCAACAGAGACCCAGTACTTC,CASSLLDPTETQYF
.,.,TRBJ2-5,TRBV7-9,TGTGCCAGCATTTCTCCGAGGGGGTTTCAAGGGGACCAGTACTTC,CASISPRGFQGDQYF
TRBD1,many,TRBJ2-3,TRBV5-1,TGCGCCAGCAGCTTGGGGACAGGGACAGATACGCAGTATTTT,CASSLGTGTDTQYF
TRBD2,many,TRBJ2-1,TRBV18,TGTGCCAGCTCCGGGGGGTCGGCCTACAATGAGCAGTTCTTC,CASSGGSAYNEQFF
TRBD1,few,TRBJ1-6,TRBV4-1,TGCGCCAGCAGCCAAGGTGGGTGGACAGGGGTTGTTACTTCACCCCTCCACTTT,CASSQGGWTGVVTSPLHF
.,few,TRBJ2-6,TRBV5-4,TGTGCCAGCAGCTTGTACGGGGCGGAGGGGATAGGCTCTGGGGCCAACGTCCTGACTTTC,CASSLYGAEGIGSGANVLTF
TRBD1,.,TRBJ2-3,TRBV12-3/TRBV12-4,TGTGCCAGCAGCATGACAGGGCATGGGGCCACAGATACGCAGTATTTT,CASSMTGHGATDTQYF
.,.,TRBJ2-3,TRBV12-3/TRBV12-4,TGTGCCAGCAGTTTTACAGGGAAGCGAACGCAGTATTTT,CASSFTGKRTQYF
TRBD1,.,TRBJ2-7,TRBV7-9,TGTGCCAGCAGCTTGGGACAGGGGGTTTACGAGCAGTACTTC,CASSLGQGVYEQYF
.,.,TRBJ1-1,TRBV6-2/TRBV6-3,TGTGCCAGCAGAATTCAGGGCACTGAAGCTTTCTTT,CASRIQGTEAFF
.,few,TRBJ1-5,TRBV3-1,TGTGCCAGCAGCCACTCCCGGGGTCATCAGCCCCAGCATTTT,CASSHSRGHQPQHF
.,.,TRBJ1-1,TRBV6-1,TGTGCCAGCAGGTGGGGGGATGAGGGGCACACTGAAGCTTTCTTT,CASRWGDEGHTEAFF
.,few,TRBJ1-1,TRBV11-2,TGTGCCAGCAGCTTTTTCCAAGCCCCCACTGAAGCTTTCTTT,CASSFFQAPTEAFF
.,many,TRBJ1-1,TRBV5-1,TGCGCCAGCAGCATACAGGGAGGCGGCACTGAAGCTTTCTTT,CASSIQGGGTEAFF
.,few,TRBJ2-5,TRBV7-8,TGTGCCAGCAGCTTTCGACTGGCCCAACAAGAGACCCAGTACTTC,CASSFRLAQQETQYF
.,few,TRBJ2-5,TRBV7-6,TGTGCCAGCAGCTTGACCGGGACGGACCAAGAGACCCAGTACTTC,CASSLTGTDQETQYF
.,.,TRBJ1-1,TRBV5-1,TGCGCCAGCAGCTTACTTGATTGGACGGAGAACACTGAAGCTTTCTTT,CASSLLDWTENTEAFF
TRBD1,many,TRBJ1-5,TRBV19,TGTGCCAGTAGTGGGACAGGGGCGCGTAGTCAGCCCCAGCATTTT,CASSGTGARSQPQHF
.,.,TRBJ2-1,TRBV6-5,TGTGCCAGCAGTTACTGGTTCCAAGGCAGCAATGAGCAGTTCTTC,CASSYWFQGSNEQFF
.,many,TRBJ1-3,TRBV7-2,TGTGCCAGCAGCTTATCCGGCAGGGATGGAAACACCATATATTTT,CASSLSGRDGNTIYF
.,few,TRBJ1-2,TRBV20-1,TGCAGTGCTAGAGATTACCAAGTCCTTGGCTACACCTTC,CSARDYQVLGYTF
.,.,TRBJ2-1,TRBV7-8,TGTGCCAGCAGCTTGGACTTCCAACCCCAGTTCTTC,CASSLDFQPQFF
.,.,TRBJ2-1,TRBV20-1,TGCAGTGCCCCAACTTGGGATGAGCAGTTCTTC,CSAPTWDEQFF
.,.,TRBJ2-3,TRBV9,TGTGCCAGCAGCGTAAATGGACAGAGGACAGATACGCAGTATTTT,CASSVNGQRTDTQYF
TRBD1,.,TRBJ2-5,TRBV5-1,TGCGCCAGCAGCCAAGGACAGGTGAAAGAGACCCAGTACTTC,CASSQGQVKETQYF
.,.,TRBJ2-2,TRBV14,TGTGCCAGCAGCCAAGTATTCCCCGGGGAGCTGTTTTTT,CASSQVFPGELFF
.,once,TRBJ2-2,TRBV11-3,TGTGCCAGCTCCGGAGGGGATAAAAACACCGGGGAGCTGTTTTTT,CASSGGDKNTGELFF
TRBD2,.,TRBJ2-1,TRBV18,TGTGCCAGCTCACCGGGGACTAGCGGGGGAGAGTTCTACAATGAGCAGTTCTTC,CASSPGTSGGEFYNEQFF
TRBD1,few,TRBJ1-2,TRBV12-3/TRBV12-4,TGTGCCAGCAGACGGACAGGTTCGAACTATGGCTACACCTTC,CASRRTGSNYGYTF
.,many,TRBJ2-7,TRBV7-2,TGTGCCAGCAGCTTCTCAGGGCGCTACGAGCAGTACTTC,CASSFSGRYEQYF